This TCR beta chain was found in a study of CD8+CD57+ T cells in acquired aplastic anemia. Whole-study context: Recorded DNA amounts for sorted CD4+ and CD8+ cells had an average of approximately 3 ug. As sequenced from healthy donors, CD4+ cells averaged roughly 9.9 million reads. Study-level results: The study identified twenty-nine CD8+ CDR3 sequences shared by patients and controls.

This clonotype was picked up many times. What it binds is unknown. Trimming left V 0 bases short and J 2 bases short, with 12 bases between. CDR1 LGHNA and CDR2 YSLEER come from the germline V gene. The CDR3 totals 16 residues. Genomic DNA, the template, was used for profiling of the TCR beta VDJ and CDR3. TCRdb passed the reads through MiXCR, listing each CDR3 protein once. This sample yields about 110,000 distinct CDR3 sequences, of which about half are seen a single time; under 35% belongs to the top ten. Sequenced material: sorted CD4+, CD8+, or CD8+CD57+ T cells (not recorded which) from PBMCs. The chain combines TRBV4-3 with TRBJ2-3; D perhaps matches TRBD1 (6 bases). The clonotype originates from a human donor in good health, serving as a control. This CDR3 is CASSQERGHITDTQYF. The DNA for the CDR3 is TGCGCCAGCAGCCAAGAAAGGGGACACATCACAGATACGCAGTATTTT.